These T cell receptor beta chains were read from a single sample in a study of shared clonotypes between healthy human individuals. Profiling relied on immunoSEQ multiplex PCR, and the TCRdb table lists in-frame clones only, not all of them. The profile shows approximately 2.5 million clones, approximately 93% of them singletons. Sequenced material: naive CD4+ T cells from PBMCs. All receptors derive from a man aged 18 to 30 in good health. Some clones in this sample may be carry-over from other donors' samples. Each CDR3 is given without its conserved first and last residue.

V gene	J gene	CDR3 length	CDR3 protein
TRBV11-3	TRBJ2-3	12	ASSPRGRTDTQY
TRBV18	TRBJ2-7	11	ASSPGVDSEQY
TRBV7-2	TRBJ2-1	12	ASSLWLSENEQF
TRBV29-1	TRBJ2-3	12	SVRGSAMVDTQY
TRBV11-2	TRBJ1-1	12	ASSLASSNTEAF
TRBV19	TRBJ2-2	16	ASSKPTSGRVSTGELF
TRBV6-7	TRBJ2-2	13	ASSLSGRAAGELF
TRBV7-2	TRBJ2-1	10	ASSLELPPWF
TRBV10-1	TRBJ2-3	12	ASSGTGGLDTQY
TRBV5-1	TRBJ2-1	12	ASGRTGGINEQF
TRBV5-1	TRBJ2-3	14	ASSFFISGSTDTQY
TRBV5-1	TRBJ2-7	12	ASSEGPGGYEQY
TRBV7-3	TRBJ2-3	12	ASSPLRGTDTQY
TRBV19	TRBJ1-2	12	ASSDAGEGYGYT
TRBV19	TRBJ2-7	11	ASSIVGGGEQY
TRBV7-9	TRBJ2-7	12	ASSPQRSSYEQY
TRBV27	TRBJ1-4	12	ASRRQGPYEKLF
TRBV6-5	TRBJ2-7	11	ASSLAGVYEQY
TRBV18	TRBJ2-2	9	ASSPSGELF
TRBV4-3	TRBJ2-7	13	ASSQDSRLGLEQY
TRBV9	TRBJ2-1	12	ASSARSGGDEQF
TRBV7-9	TRBJ2-3	14	ASSLLAGGKTDTQY
TRBV5-1	TRBJ2-1	14	ASSRGLAGPHNEQF
TRBV19	TRBJ2-3	12	ASSIGGGTDTQY
TRBV18	TRBJ2-7	14	ASSPLATGVTYEQY
TRBV6-1	TRBJ2-3	14	ASSEALGQGADTQY
TRBV7-8	TRBJ2-7	15	ASSLRGSAGRAYEQY
TRBV5-4	TRBJ2-3	14	ASSLGSGSGTDTQY
TRBV21-1	TRBJ1-2	16	ASSKQESGDLFNYGYT
TRBV14	TRBJ2-7	12	ASSQGGLSYEQY
TRBV5-1	TRBJ2-6	16	ASRPRDMGLSGANVLT
TRBV6-5	TRBJ2-1	13	ASSYSGLDYNEQF
TRBV5-1	TRBJ2-3	13	ASSLVQGGTDTQY
TRBV1	TRBJ1-2	15	TSSQAWQGGPYPGYT
TRBV28	TRBJ1-4	11	TKNQGIYEKLF
TRBV7-2	TRBJ2-7	16	ASSLGYSARDASYEQY
TRBV9	TRBJ2-7	13	ASSAGRLPSYEQY
TRBV18	TRBJ2-5	13	ASSPGQGGQETQY
TRBV7-8	TRBJ2-5	10	AIGTDVSTQY
TRBV11-2	TRBJ1-1	11	ASSAQRNTEAF
TRBV28	TRBJ1-2	12	ASSLGTHFYGYT
TRBV6-6	TRBJ1-3	13	ASSYTTGSGNTIY
TRBV7-3	TRBJ1-3	12	ASSLTGTGNTIY
TRBV14	TRBJ2-5	14	ASSPPRQGGTETQY
TRBV5-1	TRBJ2-2	14	ASSLDGGGGAGELF
TRBV7-2	TRBJ2-7	14	ASSLIGLTGIYEQY
TRBV5-1	TRBJ2-2	14	ASSPRTGGGTGELF